The T cell receptor (beta chain) described here comes from a study of blood T cell repertoires in COVID-19. Study in general: Some COVID-19 samples were acute and others convalescent; all came from the United States, Italy and Spain. PBMCs, B-cell-depleted T cells, or T cells provided the cDNA or gDNA that made up the material.

The CDR3 totals 14 residues. Germline V lookup: CDR1 SGHRS, CDR2 YFSETQ. The germline V and J ends were trimmed by 0 bases and 0 bases, with 3 bases remaining between them. In the original workflow: Amplification from reference gene primers served as the basis for estimated nucleated cell counts. Repertoires were generated with immunoSEQ multiplex PCR, while TCRdb's copy carries only in-frame clones and drops some. The V and J calls and clone size were taken over from that table, and D and trimming were inferred from the DNA. The sample records about 69,000 clones, 90% being singletons. The V and J genes are TRBV5-1 and TRBJ1-4, with unresolved D. The source material was peripheral blood. The source of this sequence is a man aged 50 or older with acute or convalescent COVID-19. In nucleotides, the CDR3 is TGCGCCAGCAGCTTGGATACAACTAATGAAAAACTGTTTTTT. Translation: CASSLDTTNEKLFF.